This note documents a single TCR beta chain sequence. The target antigen is unknown. None of the patients had undergone any treatment ahead of thyroid surgery. This record comes from a study of metastatic and nonmetastatic thyroid tumors. Background on the study: Malignant and benign thyroid patients had repertoires compared in peripheral blood and tumor or nodule tissue.

Germline loops: CDR1 MNHNS, CDR2 SASEGT. The length of the CDR3 is 17 residues. Trimming pared 2 bases from V and 0 bases from J, leaving 15 bases between. The study, taken as a whole, reports: Malignant thyroid tumors reportedly exceeded benign nodules significantly in TCR beta diversity, with the difference appearing in blood and tumor.

As originally analysed: Between-group CDR3 differences, defined by clinicopathological status, yielded a distant-metastasis classifier for papillary thyroid cancer. TCRdb re-analyzed the PCR reads through MiXCR. These V and J calls rely on TCRdb rather than the paper's analysis. This table has about 5,900 clones, almost 35% appearing once. Input material: adjacent normal tissue. The TCR comes from a male donor with papillary thyroid cancer or a benign thyroid nodule (not recorded which). Some clones in this sample may be carry-over from other donors' samples. The rearrangement links TRBV6-1 to TRBJ2-3; D uncertain. The CDR3 region has the DNA TGTGCCAGCAGTGAACCGCCGACGGGTCCTAGCACAGATACGCAGTATTTT. Encoded protein: CASSEPPTGPSTDTQYF.